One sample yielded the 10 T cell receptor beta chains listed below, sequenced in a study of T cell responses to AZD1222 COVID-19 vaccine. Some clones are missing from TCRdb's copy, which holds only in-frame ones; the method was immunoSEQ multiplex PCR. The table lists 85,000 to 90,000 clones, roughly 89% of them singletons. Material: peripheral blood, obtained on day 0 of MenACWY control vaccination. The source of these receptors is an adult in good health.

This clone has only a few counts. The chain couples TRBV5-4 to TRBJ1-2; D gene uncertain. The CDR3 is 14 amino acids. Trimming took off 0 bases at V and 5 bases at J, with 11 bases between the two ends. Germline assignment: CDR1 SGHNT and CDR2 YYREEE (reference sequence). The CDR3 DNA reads TGTGCCAGCAGCTTGGAAGGGAGATTATATGGCTACACCTTC. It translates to CASSLEGRLYGYTF.

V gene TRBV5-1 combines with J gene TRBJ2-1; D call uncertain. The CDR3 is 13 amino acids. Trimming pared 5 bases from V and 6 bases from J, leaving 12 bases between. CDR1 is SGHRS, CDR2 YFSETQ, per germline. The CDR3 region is CASSQEWINEQFF. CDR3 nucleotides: TGCGCCAGCAGTCAAGAGTGGATCAATGAGCAGTTCTTC.

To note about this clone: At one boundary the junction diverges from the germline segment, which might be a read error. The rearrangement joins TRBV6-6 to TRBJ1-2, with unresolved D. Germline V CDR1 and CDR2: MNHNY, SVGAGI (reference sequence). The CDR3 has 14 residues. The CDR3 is CASSYSLLGGIVGF. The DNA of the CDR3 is TGTGCCAGCAGTTACTCGCTTTTGGGAGGGATAGTCGGCTTC.

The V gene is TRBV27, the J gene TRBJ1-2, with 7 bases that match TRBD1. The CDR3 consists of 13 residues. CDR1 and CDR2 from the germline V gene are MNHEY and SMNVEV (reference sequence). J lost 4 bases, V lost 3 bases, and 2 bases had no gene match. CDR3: CASSLTGSYGYTF. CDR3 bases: TGTGCCAGCAGTTTGACAGGGAGCTATGGCTACACCTTC.

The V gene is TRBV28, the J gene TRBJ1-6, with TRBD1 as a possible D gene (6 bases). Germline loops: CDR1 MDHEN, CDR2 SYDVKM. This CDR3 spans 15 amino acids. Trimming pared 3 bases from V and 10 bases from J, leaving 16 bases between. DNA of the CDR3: TGTGCCAGCAGTTTCGATGCCAGGGGAGGATCACCCCTCCACTTT. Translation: CASSFDARGGSPLHF.

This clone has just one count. The CDR3 DNA reads as TGTGCCAGCAGTTACGGGGACTCAAACACCGGGGAGCTGTTTTTT. Amino acid sequence: CASSYGDSNTGELFF. The chain has TRBV6-5 and TRBJ2-2; possibly TRBD2 for D (6 bases). The V gene lost 2 bases and the J gene lost 2 bases, with 9 bases spanning the gap. This CDR3 is 15 amino acids long. The germline V gene encodes CDR1 MNHEY and CDR2 SVGAGI.

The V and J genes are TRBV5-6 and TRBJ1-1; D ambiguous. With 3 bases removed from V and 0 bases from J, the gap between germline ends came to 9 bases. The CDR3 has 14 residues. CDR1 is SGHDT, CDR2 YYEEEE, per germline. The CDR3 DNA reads TGTGCCAGCAGCTCGACCTTCATGAACACTGAAGCTTTCTTT. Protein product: CASSSTFMNTEAFF.

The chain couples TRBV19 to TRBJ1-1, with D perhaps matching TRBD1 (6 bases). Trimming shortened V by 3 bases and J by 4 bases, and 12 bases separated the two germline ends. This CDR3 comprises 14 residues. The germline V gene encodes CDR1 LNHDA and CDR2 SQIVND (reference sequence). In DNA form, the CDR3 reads TGTGCCAGTAGTATCCACAGGGAGGGCACTGAAGCTTTCTTT. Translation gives CASSIHREGTEAFF.

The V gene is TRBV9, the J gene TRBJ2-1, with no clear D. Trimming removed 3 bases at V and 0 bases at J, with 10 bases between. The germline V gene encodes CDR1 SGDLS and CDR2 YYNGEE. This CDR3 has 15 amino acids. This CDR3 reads CASSADVGSYNEQFF. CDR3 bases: TGTGCCAGCAGCGCTGACGTTGGCTCCTACAATGAGCAGTTCTTC.

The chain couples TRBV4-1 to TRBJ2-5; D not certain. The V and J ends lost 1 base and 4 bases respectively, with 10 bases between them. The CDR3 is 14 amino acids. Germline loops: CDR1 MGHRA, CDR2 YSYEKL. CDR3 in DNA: TGCGCCAGCAGCCAAGGTCGTTTGTTAGAGACCCAGTACTTC. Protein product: CASSQGRLLETQYF.